These T cell receptor beta chains were read from a single sample in a study of blood T cell repertoires in COVID-19. Using immunoSEQ multiplex PCR, the repertoire was profiled, and TCRdb retains in-frame clones only, with some absent. Among under 200,000 clones listed, 65% to 80% were seen once. The sequencing sample was made of peripheral blood. The receptors derive from a man in his sixties with acute or convalescent COVID-19. Both conserved end residues are part of each CDR3. A D gene is named only where the DNA matches it firmly. The size of a clone is reported for some rows only, either as once, few or many, or as a class for expanded clones.

DNA	CDR3	V	J	D	size
TGTGCCAGCAGCTTGGGAGGCCAGGGTTGGACCTACGAGCAGTACTTC	CASSLGGQGWTYEQYF	TRBV5-6	TRBJ2-7	NA	few
TGTGCTAGTGGTTTAGGGCAGGGAAGATCGTCGAACACTGAAGCTTTCTTT	CASGLGQGRSSNTEAFF	TRBV12-5	TRBJ1-1	NA	NA
TGTGCCAGCGGCGGGAACACCGGGGAGCTGTTTTTT	CASGGNTGELFF	TRBV2	TRBJ2-2	NA	once
TGCAGCGTTGAAGAACCGGGACAGTTAGACAATGAGCAGTTCTTC	CSVEEPGQLDNEQFF	TRBV29-1	TRBJ2-1	TRBD1	NA
TGTGCCTGGAGTGTAGGCGGGGCGGCATATGAGACCCAGTACTTC	CAWSVGGAAYETQYF	TRBV30	TRBJ2-5	NA	once
TGTGCCTGGAGTGTAGGTCAGGGGCCTCACAATGAGCAGTTCTTC	CAWSVGQGPHNEQFF	TRBV30	TRBJ2-1	NA	once
TGTGCCAGCAGCCAAGATCTCGGCGGTACGTGGTTCTTC	CASSQDLGGTWFF	TRBV4-2	TRBJ2-1	NA	NA
TGTGCCAGCAGCCACCTCCCTGGGGGCCCGACCTTATATGGCTACACCTTC	CASSHLPGGPTLYGYTF	TRBV3-1/TRBV3-2	TRBJ1-2	NA	NA
TGTGCCTGGAGCCGGGACTCAAACTATGGCTACACCTTC	CAWSRDSNYGYTF	TRBV30	TRBJ1-2	NA	NA
TGTGCCAGCAGCTTAGCGCAGGTCACCCTCCACTTT	CASSLAQVTLHF	TRBV7-2	TRBJ1-6	NA	NA
TGTGCCAGCAGTGATTTTGACAGGGGGCCCTCCTCTAACTATGGCTACACCTTC	CASSDFDRGPSSNYGYTF	TRBV25-1	TRBJ1-2	TRBD1	NA
TGCGCCAGCAGTGAGTCAGGGAGCCCCTACAATGAGCAGTTCTTC	CASSESGSPYNEQFF	TRBV10-2	TRBJ2-1	NA	NA
TGTGCCAGCAGCTCGGGACTTACCTACGAGCAGTACTTC	CASSSGLTYEQYF	TRBV7-3	TRBJ2-7	NA	NA
TGTGCCAGCAGCCCTATTGGGGGGGGCTATGGCTACACCTTC	CASSPIGGGYGYTF	TRBV5-4	TRBJ1-2	NA	NA
TGTGCCAGCAGCCAAGATTTGGGCAGGACTAGCGGGGGGGCAAGAGAGACCCAGTACTTC	CASSQDLGRTSGGARETQYF	TRBV3-1/TRBV3-2	TRBJ2-5	TRBD2	NA
TGTGCCAGCAGTGAACATCAGTTCTATGGCTACACCTTC	CASSEHQFYGYTF	TRBV2	TRBJ1-2	NA	many
TGTGCCAGTAGTCCCTGGACAGAGACCATGAACACTGAAGCTTTCTTT	CASSPWTETMNTEAFF	TRBV19	TRBJ1-1	NA	NA
TGCGCCAGCAGCCAAGATTTCGACAGTAACTATGGCTACACCTTC	CASSQDFDSNYGYTF	TRBV4-1	TRBJ1-2	NA	NA
TGCGCCAGCAGTGAGTCCAGCAGGATCAGCGGCTACACCTTC	CASSESSRISGYTF	TRBV10-2	TRBJ1-2	NA	many
TGTGCCAGTATGCGGATGAGTGCGGGAGATCAGCCCCAGCATTTT	CASMRMSAGDQPQHF	TRBV19	TRBJ1-5	NA	NA
TGTGCCAGCTCACCACCCCTCAGGGGGGCAGATACGCAGTATTTT	CASSPPLRGADTQYF	TRBV18	TRBJ2-3	NA	once
TGTGCCAGCAGCGCGGCGGGACAGAGAAACTACGAGCAGTACTTC	CASSAAGQRNYEQYF	TRBV5-6	TRBJ2-7	NA	NA
TGCAGCGTTGAAGCTGGACAGGGACCGAACACTGAAGCTTTCTTT	CSVEAGQGPNTEAFF	TRBV29-1	TRBJ1-1	TRBD1	NA
TGTGCCATCAGCCCCGGGACAGGGGCCACCGGGGAGCTGTTTTTT	CAISPGTGATGELFF	TRBV10-3	TRBJ2-2	TRBD1	NA
TGCAGTGCTGGTGGGACATCTGATTCCCCGCAGCCCCAGCATTTT	CSAGGTSDSPQPQHF	TRBV20-1	TRBJ1-5	NA	NA
TGTGCCACCTTCCGTCTTGCCGGGGAGCTGTTTTTT	CATFRLAGELFF	TRBV19	TRBJ2-2	NA	NA
TGTGCCAGCAGCAAGGGGCCTTTCTCTGGGGCCAACGTCCTGACTTTC	CASSKGPFSGANVLTF	TRBV28	TRBJ2-6	NA	many
TGTGCCAGCAGCCGAATCCAAGGAGTAGCCCAAGAGACCCAGTACTTC	CASSRIQGVAQETQYF	TRBV3-1/TRBV3-2	TRBJ2-5	NA	NA
TGTGCCAGCAGCCAAGAAATGCGGCTGGGTGGAAACACCATATATTTT	CASSQEMRLGGNTIYF	TRBV3-1/TRBV3-2	TRBJ1-3	NA	NA
TGTGCCACCGAAGCCCCAGGCCACAACATTCAGTACTTC	CATEAPGHNIQYF	TRBV6-5	TRBJ2-4	NA	once
TGTGCCAGCAGCCAAGATGGAGGGGCCGGGGAAAAACTGTTTTTT	CASSQDGGAGEKLFF	TRBV3-1/TRBV3-2	TRBJ1-4	NA	NA
TGTGCCAGCAGCCCTCCGGAAAGGGGCAATTCACCCCTCCACTTT	CASSPPERGNSPLHF	TRBV7-2	TRBJ1-6	NA	NA
TGTGCCAGCAGTCCCCTTGGAACTAGCGGCCAAGAGACCCAGTACTTC	CASSPLGTSGQETQYF	TRBV11-2	TRBJ2-5	TRBD2	NA
TGTGCCAGCAGCCAAGATCGAGCGGGGCGCTCTGGGGCCAACGTCCTGACTTTC	CASSQDRAGRSGANVLTF	TRBV4-2	TRBJ2-6	TRBD2	NA
TGTGCCAGCAGTTGGGGGGGTTGGGCGAACACTGAAGCTTTCTTT	CASSWGGWANTEAFF	TRBV28	TRBJ1-1	NA	NA
TGTGCCAGCAGCTTAGGCCTCGGGGGTTCCTATGGCTACACCTTC	CASSLGLGGSYGYTF	TRBV13	TRBJ1-2	NA	NA
TGCAGTGCTAGTAGGCGGGACTCCTACGAGCAGTACTTC	CSASRRDSYEQYF	TRBV20-1	TRBJ2-7	NA	NA
TGTGCCAGCAGTTACTCGGCCAGGGCAAGTTCCTACGAGCAGTACTTC	CASSYSARASSYEQYF	TRBV6-5	TRBJ2-7	NA	NA
TGTGCCAGCAGCCGAGACGGTTCTTCTGGAAACACCATATATTTT	CASSRDGSSGNTIYF	TRBV14	TRBJ1-3	NA	NA
TGCGCCAGCAGCCTACAGACCTCTGGGGCCAACGTCCTGACTTTC	CASSLQTSGANVLTF	TRBV5-1	TRBJ2-6	NA	NA
TGTGCCAGCAGCTTAGGACAGGCGAACACCGGGGAGCTGTTTTTT	CASSLGQANTGELFF	TRBV11-2	TRBJ2-2	NA	NA
TGTGCCAGCAGCTCGGGGGGACCCTGGAGCTACACCGGGGAGCTGTTTTTT	CASSSGGPWSYTGELFF	TRBV5-4	TRBJ2-2	TRBD2	NA
TGTGCCAGCAGCCAACCCTTCACAGGGGGCACTGAAGCTTTCTTT	CASSQPFTGGTEAFF	TRBV14	TRBJ1-1	TRBD1	NA
TGCGCCAGCAGCTCGCCGGACAGGGCCCTCTCTGGGGCCAACGTCCTGACTTTC	CASSSPDRALSGANVLTF	TRBV5-1	TRBJ2-6	TRBD1	NA
TGTGCCAGCAGTTTGATGCGTTCCTACAATGAGCAGTTCTTC	CASSLMRSYNEQFF	TRBV6-2/TRBV6-3	TRBJ2-1	NA	NA
TGTGCCAGTAGTATAGGTATCGGCTATGGCTACACCTTC	CASSIGIGYGYTF	TRBV19	TRBJ1-2	NA	few
TGTGCCAGCTCACCGGGACAGGGCGCGTCCTACGAGCAGTACTTC	CASSPGQGASYEQYF	TRBV18	TRBJ2-7	TRBD1	NA
TGTGCCAGCAGCTTGCAAGCGGGGTCGGGAGAGACCCAGTACTTC	CASSLQAGSGETQYF	TRBV7-2	TRBJ2-5	TRBD2	NA
TGTGCCAGCAGCGTAGGTGGCACAGGGGGCTATGGCTACACCTTC	CASSVGGTGGYGYTF	TRBV9	TRBJ1-2	TRBD1	NA
TGTGCCAGTCTCGAGGTTCGCAGCTCCTACGAGCAGTACTTC	CASLEVRSSYEQYF	TRBV6-5	TRBJ2-7	NA	few
TGTGCCAGCAGCTCCCCGACTAGCGGGGGGGCAGATACGCAGTATTTT	CASSSPTSGGADTQYF	TRBV7-9	TRBJ2-3	TRBD2	NA
TGTGCCAGCAGCCACGCAGGATCCCAGACTAACTATGGCTACACCTTC	CASSHAGSQTNYGYTF	TRBV14	TRBJ1-2	NA	NA
TGTGCCAGTAGTGAGTTAGCGACAGGGAGAGGCTACACCTTC	CASSELATGRGYTF	TRBV19	TRBJ1-2	TRBD1	NA
TGTGCCAGCAGCTTTGGGGGGGGCGACACAGATACGCAGTATTTT	CASSFGGGDTDTQYF	TRBV5-4	TRBJ2-3	NA	NA
TGTGCTAGCAGCTTAGGGGATGGGACTAGTAACGAGCAGTACTTC	CASSLGDGTSNEQYF	TRBV7-7	TRBJ2-7	TRBD2	NA